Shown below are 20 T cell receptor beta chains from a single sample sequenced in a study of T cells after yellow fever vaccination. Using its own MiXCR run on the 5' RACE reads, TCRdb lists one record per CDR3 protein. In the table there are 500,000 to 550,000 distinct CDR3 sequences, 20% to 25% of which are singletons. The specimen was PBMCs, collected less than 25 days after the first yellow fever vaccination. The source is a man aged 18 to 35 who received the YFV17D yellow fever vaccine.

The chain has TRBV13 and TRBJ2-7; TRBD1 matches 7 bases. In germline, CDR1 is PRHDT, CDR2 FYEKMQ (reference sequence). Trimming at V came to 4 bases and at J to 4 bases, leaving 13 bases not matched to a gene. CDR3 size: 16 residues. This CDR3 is CASSWGPDRVGYEQYF. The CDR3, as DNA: TGTGCCAGCAGCTGGGGCCCTGACAGGGTCGGGTACGAGCAGTACTTC.

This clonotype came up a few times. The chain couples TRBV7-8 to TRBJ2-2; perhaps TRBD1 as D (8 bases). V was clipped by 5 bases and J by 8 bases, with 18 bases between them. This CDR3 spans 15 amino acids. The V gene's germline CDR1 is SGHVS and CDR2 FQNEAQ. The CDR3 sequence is CASSATGGVSGELFF. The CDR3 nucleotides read TGTGCCAGCAGCGCTACAGGGGGGGTTTCAGGGGAGCTGTTTTTT.

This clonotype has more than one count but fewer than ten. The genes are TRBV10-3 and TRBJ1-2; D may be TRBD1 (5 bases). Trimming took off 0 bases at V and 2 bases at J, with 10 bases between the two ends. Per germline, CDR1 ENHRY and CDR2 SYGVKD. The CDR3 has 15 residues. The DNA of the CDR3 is TGTGCCATCAGTGAGTCGGCAGGGCCAAACTATGGCTACACCTTC. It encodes CAISESAGPNYGYTF.

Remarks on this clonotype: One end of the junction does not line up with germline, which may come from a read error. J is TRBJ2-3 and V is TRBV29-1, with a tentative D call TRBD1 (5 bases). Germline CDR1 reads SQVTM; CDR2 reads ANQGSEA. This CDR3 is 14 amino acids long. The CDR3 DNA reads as TGCAGCGTGGAAGGGGCCGGACCCGGAGATACGCAGTATTTT. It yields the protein CSVEGAGPGDTQYF.

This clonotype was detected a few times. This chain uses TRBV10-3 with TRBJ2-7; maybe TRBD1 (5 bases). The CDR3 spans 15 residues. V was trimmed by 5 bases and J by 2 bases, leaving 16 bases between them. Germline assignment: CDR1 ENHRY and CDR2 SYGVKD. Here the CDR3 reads CAISNSAQGAYEQYF. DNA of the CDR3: TGTGCCATCAGTAATTCCGCTCAGGGTGCCTACGAGCAGTACTTC.

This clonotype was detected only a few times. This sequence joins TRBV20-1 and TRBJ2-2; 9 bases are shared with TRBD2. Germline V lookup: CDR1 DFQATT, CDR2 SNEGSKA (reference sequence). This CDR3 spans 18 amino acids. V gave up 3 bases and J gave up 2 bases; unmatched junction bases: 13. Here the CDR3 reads CSASSGGGDFINTGELFF. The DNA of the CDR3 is TGCAGTGCTAGTTCGGGCGGGGGGGACTTTATTAACACCGGGGAGCTGTTTTTT.

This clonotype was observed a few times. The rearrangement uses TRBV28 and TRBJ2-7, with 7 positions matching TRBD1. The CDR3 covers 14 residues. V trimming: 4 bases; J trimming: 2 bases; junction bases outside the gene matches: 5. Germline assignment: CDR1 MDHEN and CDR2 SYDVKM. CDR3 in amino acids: CASSSGQAPYEQYV. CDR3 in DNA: TGTGCCAGCAGTTCCGGACAGGCTCCCTACGAGCAGTACGTC.

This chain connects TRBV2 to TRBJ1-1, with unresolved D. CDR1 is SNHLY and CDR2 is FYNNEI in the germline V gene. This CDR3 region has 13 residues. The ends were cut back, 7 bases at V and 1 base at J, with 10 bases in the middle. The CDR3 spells CASTYQGNTEAFF. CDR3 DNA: TGTGCCAGCACCTACCAAGGGAACACTGAAGCTTTCTTT.

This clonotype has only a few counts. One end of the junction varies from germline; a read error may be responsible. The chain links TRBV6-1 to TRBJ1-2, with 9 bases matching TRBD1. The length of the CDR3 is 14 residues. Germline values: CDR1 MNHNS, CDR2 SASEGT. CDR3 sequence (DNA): TGTGCCAGCACTGAAGGACAGGGGAACTATGGCTACACCTTC. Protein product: CASTEGQGNYGYTF.

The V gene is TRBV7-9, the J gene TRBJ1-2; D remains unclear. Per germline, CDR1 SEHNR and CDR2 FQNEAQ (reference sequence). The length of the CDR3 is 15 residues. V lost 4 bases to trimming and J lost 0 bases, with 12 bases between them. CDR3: CASSSPSGSNYGYTF. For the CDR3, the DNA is TGTGCCAGCAGCTCTCCGTCGGGGTCTAACTATGGCTACACCTTC.

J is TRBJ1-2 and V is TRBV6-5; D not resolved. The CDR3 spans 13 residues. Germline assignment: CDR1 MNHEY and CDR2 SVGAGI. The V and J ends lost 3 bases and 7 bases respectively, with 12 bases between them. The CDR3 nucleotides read TGTGCCAGCAGTTATTTGGGTCCTGGTGGCTACACCTTC. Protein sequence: CASSYLGPGGYTF.

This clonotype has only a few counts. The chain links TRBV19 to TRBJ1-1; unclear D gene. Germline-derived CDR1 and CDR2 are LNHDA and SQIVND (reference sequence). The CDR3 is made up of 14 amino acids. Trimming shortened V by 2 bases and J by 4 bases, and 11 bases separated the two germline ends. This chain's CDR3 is CASSISVEATEAFF. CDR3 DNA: TGTGCCAGTAGTATAAGCGTGGAGGCCACTGAAGCTTTCTTT.

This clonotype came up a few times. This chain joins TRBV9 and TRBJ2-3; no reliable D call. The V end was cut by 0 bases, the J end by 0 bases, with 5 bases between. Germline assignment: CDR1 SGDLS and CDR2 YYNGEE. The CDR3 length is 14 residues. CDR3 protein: CASSVEASTDTQYF. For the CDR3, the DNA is TGTGCCAGCAGCGTAGAAGCGAGCACAGATACGCAGTATTTT. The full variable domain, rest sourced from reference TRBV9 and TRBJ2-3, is DSGVTQTPKHLITATGQRVTLRCSPRSGDLSVYWYQQSLDQGLQFLIQYYNGEERAKGNILERFSAQQFPDLHSELNLSSLELGDSALYFCASSVEASTDTQYFGPGTRLTVL.

Written as DNA, the CDR3 is TGTGCCAGCAGCCAAGCTGGGCCCCTTGGTGCCAAAAACATTCAGTACTTC. This codes for CASSQAGPLGAKNIQYF. This rearrangement joins TRBV3-1 to TRBJ2-4, with D unclear. The CDR3 covers 17 residues. V lost 1 base and J lost 1, with 14 bases in between. The germline gives CDR1 LGHDT, CDR2 YNNKEL (reference sequence).

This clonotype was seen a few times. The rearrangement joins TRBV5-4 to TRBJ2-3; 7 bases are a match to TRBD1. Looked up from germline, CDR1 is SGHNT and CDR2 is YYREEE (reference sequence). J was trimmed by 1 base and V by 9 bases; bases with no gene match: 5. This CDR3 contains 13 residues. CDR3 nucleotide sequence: TGTGCCATATTAGGGGGCGGCACAGATACGCAGTATTTT. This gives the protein CAILGGGTDTQYF.

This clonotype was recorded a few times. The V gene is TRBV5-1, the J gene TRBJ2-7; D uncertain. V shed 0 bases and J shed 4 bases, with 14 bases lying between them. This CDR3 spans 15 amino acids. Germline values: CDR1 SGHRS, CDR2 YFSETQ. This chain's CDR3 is CASSLGFGLLYEQYF. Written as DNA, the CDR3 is TGCGCCAGCAGCTTGGGTTTTGGGCTTTTATACGAGCAGTACTTC.

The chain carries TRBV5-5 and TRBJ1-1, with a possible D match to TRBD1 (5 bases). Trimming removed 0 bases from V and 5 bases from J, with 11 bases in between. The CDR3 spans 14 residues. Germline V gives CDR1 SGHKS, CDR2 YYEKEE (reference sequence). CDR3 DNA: TGTGCCAGCAGCTTGGATGGGGGAGGGACTGAAGCTTTCTTT. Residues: CASSLDGGGTEAFF.

The CDR3 DNA reads as TGTGCCAGCAGCCAGGGATACGACCCCTACAATGAGCAGTTCTTC. The encoded protein is CASSQGYDPYNEQFF. The chain uses TRBV6-2 or TRBV6-3 and TRBJ2-1, with D possibly matching TRBD1 (5 bases). V lost 6 bases, J lost 2 bases, and 14 bases lay in between. The CDR3 has 15 residues. The germline V gene encodes CDR1 MNHEY and CDR2 SVGEGT.

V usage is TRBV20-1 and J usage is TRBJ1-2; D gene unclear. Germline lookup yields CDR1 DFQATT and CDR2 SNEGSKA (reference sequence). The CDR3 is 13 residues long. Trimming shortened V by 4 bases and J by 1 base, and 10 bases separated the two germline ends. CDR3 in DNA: TGCAGTGCTACACAGAAGTATAACTATGGCTACACCTTC. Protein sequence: CSATQKYNYGYTF.

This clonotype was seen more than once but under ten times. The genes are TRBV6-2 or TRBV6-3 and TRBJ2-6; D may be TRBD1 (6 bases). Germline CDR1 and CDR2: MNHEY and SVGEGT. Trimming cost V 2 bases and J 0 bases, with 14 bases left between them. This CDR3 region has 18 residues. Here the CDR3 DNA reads TGTGCCAGCAGTTACGCCGGGACACTAAGCTCTGGGGCCAACGTCCTGACTTTC. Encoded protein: CASSYAGTLSSGANVLTF.